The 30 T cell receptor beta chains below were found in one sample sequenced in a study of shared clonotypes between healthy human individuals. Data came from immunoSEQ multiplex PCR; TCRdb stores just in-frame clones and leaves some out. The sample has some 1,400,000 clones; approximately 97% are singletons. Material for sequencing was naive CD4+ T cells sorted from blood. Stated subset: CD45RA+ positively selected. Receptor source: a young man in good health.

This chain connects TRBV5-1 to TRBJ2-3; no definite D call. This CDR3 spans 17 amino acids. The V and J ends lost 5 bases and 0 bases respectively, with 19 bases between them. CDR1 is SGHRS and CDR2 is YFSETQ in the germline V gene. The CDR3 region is CASRRSLETTSTDTQYF. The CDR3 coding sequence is TGCGCCAGCAGGCGGTCGTTGGAGACCACTAGCACAGATACGCAGTATTTT.

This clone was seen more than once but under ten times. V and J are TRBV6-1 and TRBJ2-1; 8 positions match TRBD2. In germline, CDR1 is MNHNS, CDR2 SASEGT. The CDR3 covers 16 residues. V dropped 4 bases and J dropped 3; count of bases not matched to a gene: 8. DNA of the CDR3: TGTGCCAGCAGTGTGAGATTAGCGGGGCTCTACAATGAGCAGTTCTTC. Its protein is CASSVRLAGLYNEQFF.

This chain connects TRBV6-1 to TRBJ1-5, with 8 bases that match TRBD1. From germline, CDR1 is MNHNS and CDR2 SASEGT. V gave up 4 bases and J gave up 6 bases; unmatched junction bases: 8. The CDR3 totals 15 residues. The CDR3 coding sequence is TGTGCCAGCAGTGCGATACAGGGGGTGAGTCAGCCCCAGCATTTT. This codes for CASSAIQGVSQPQHF.

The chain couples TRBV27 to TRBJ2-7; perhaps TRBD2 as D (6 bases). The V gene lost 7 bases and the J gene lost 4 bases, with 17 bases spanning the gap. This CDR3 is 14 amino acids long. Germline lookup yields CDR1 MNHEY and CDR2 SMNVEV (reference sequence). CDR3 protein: CASKPRRESYEQYF. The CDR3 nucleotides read TGTGCCAGCAAGCCTAGGCGGGAATCTTACGAGCAGTACTTC.

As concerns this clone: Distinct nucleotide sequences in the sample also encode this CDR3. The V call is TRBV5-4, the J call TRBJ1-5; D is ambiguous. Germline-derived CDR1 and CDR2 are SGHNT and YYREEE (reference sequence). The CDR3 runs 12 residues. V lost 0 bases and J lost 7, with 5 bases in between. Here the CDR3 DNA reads TGTGCCAGCAGCTTGGTTGGCCAGCCCCAGCATTTT. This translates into CASSLVGQPQHF.

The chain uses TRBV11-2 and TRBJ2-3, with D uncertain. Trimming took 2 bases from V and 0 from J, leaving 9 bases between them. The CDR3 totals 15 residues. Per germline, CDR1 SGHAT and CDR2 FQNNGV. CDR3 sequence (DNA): TGTGCCAGCAGCTTAACAGAGCCTAGCACAGATACGCAGTATTTT. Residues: CASSLTEPSTDTQYF.

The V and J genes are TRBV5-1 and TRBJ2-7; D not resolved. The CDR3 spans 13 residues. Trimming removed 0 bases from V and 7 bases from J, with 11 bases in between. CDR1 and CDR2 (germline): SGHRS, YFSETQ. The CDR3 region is CASSLAWLREQYF. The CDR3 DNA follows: TGCGCCAGCAGCTTGGCTTGGCTCCGGGAGCAGTACTTC.

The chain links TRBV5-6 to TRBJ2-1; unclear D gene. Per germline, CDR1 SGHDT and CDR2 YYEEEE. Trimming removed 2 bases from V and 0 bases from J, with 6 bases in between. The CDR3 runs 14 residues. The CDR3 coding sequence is TGTGCCAGCAGCTTCCGGAGCTCCTACAATGAGCAGTTCTTC. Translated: CASSFRSSYNEQFF.

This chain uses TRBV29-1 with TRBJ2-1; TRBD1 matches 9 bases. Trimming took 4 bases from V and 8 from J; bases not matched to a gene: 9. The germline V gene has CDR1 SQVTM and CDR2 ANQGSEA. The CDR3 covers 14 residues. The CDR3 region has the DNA TGCAGCGTTGTATGGGACAGGGTCGTTCATGAGCAGTTCTTC. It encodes CSVVWDRVVHEQFF.

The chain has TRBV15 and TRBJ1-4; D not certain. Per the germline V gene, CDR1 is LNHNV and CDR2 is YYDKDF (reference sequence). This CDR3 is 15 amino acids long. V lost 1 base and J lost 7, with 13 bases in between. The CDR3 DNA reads TGTGCCACCAGCAGAGTACCTACGGGTAGTGAAAAACTGTTTTTT. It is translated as CATSRVPTGSEKLFF.

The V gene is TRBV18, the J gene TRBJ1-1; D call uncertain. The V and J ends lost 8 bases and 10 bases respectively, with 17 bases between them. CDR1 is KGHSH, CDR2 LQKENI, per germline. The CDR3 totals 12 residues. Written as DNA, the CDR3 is TGTGCCAGCGCCGTGACCTGGTTCCGAGCTTTCTTT. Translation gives CASAVTWFRAFF.

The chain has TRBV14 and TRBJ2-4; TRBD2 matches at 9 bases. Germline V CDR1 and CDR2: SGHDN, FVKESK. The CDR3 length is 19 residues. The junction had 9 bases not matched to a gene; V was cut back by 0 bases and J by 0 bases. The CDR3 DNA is TGTGCCAGCAGCCAAGACCTTGGGCTAGCGGGACTAGCCAAAAACATTCAGTACTTC. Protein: CASSQDLGLAGLAKNIQYF.

The CDR3 sequence: CASSFSGGKSYNEQFF. CDR3 bases: TGTGCCAGCAGCTTTAGCGGGGGGAAATCCTACAATGAGCAGTTCTTC. The rearrangement uses TRBV9 and TRBJ2-1; 10 bases are a match to TRBD2. With 4 bases clipped from V and 1 base from J, the junction kept 5 bases outside the gene matches. This CDR3 comprises 16 residues. Germline V gene data show CDR1 as SGDLS and CDR2 as YYNGEE.

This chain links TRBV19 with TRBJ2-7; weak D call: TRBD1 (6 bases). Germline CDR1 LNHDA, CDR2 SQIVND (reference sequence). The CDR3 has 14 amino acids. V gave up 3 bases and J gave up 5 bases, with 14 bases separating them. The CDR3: CASSILWGLNEQYF. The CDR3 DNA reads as TGTGCCAGTAGTATTCTCTGGGGGCTCAACGAGCAGTACTTC.

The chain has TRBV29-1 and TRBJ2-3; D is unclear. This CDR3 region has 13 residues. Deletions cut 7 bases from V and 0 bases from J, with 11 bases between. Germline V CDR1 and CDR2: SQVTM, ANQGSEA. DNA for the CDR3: TGCAGCGAAGCACAGACTAGCACAGATACGCAGTATTTT. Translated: CSEAQTSTDTQYF.

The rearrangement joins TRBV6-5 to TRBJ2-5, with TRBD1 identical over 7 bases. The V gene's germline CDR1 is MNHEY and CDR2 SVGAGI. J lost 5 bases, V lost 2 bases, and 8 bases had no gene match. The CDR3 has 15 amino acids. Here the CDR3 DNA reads TGTGCCAGCAGTTACCGTGACAGGGATGTGGAGACCCAGTACTTC. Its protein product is CASSYRDRDVETQYF.

For the CDR3, the DNA is TGTGCCAGCAAACCCGACAGGGCACGGATCCTCCAAGAGACCCAGTACTTC. This translates into CASKPDRARILQETQYF. The V and J genes are TRBV2 and TRBJ2-5, with 7 bases matching TRBD1. From germline, CDR1 is SNHLY and CDR2 FYNNEI. The CDR3 length is 17 residues. V gave up 7 bases and J gave up 1 base; unmatched junction bases: 15.

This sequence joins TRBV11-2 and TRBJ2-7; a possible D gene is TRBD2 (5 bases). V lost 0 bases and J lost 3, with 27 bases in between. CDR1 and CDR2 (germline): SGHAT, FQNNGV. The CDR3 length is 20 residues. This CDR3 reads CASSLDIMRVRAPRVYEQYF. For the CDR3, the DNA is TGTGCCAGCAGCTTAGACATTATGCGGGTAAGGGCCCCTAGGGTCTACGAGCAGTACTTC.

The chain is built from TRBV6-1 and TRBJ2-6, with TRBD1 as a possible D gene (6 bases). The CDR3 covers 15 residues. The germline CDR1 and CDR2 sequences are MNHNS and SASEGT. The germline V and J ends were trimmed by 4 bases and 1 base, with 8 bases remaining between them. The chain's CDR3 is CASSAQGSGANVLTF. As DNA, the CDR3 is TGTGCCAGCAGTGCACAGGGTTCTGGGGCCAACGTCCTGACTTTC.

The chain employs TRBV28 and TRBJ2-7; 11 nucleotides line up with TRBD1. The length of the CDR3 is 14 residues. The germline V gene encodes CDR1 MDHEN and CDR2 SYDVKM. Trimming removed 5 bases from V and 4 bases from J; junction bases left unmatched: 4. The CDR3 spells CASSGTGGPYEQYF. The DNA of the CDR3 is TGTGCCAGCAGTGGGACAGGGGGACCTTACGAGCAGTACTTC. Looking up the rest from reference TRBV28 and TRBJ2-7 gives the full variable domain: DVKVTQSSRYLVKRTGEKVFLECVQDMDHENMFWYRQDPGLGLRLIYFSYDVKMKEKGDIPEGYSVSREKKERFSLILESASTNQTSMYLCASSGTGGPYEQYFGPGTRLTVT.

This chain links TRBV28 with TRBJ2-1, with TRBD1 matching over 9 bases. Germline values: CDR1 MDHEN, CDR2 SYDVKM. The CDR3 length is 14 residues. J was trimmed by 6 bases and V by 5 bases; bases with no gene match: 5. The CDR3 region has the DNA TGTGCCAGCAGTCATACAGGGGGCGGCAATGAGCAGTTCTTC. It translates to CASSHTGGGNEQFF.

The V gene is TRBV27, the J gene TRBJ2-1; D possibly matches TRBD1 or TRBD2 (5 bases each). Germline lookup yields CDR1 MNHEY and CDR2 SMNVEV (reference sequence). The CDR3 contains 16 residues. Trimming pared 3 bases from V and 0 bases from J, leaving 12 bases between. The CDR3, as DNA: TGTGCCAGCAGTTTCAATCGGGGACGCTCCTACAATGAGCAGTTCTTC. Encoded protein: CASSFNRGRSYNEQFF.

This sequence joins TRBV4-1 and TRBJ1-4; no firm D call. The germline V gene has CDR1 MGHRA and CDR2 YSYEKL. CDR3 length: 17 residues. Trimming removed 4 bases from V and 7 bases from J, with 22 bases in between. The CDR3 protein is CASSRLVFIEGGEKLFF. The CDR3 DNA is TGCGCCAGCAGCCGGCTCGTATTCATCGAGGGAGGTGAAAAACTGTTTTTT.

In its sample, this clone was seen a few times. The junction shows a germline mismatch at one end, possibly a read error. The CDR3 is CASTLVAGPNTGELFF. Here the CDR3 DNA reads TGCGCCAGCACCTTGGTTGCGGGACCGAACACCGGGGAGCTGTTTTTT. The chain carries TRBV5-1 and TRBJ2-2; weak D call: TRBD2 (6 bases). The V gene's germline CDR1 is SGHRS and CDR2 YFSETQ. The CDR3 is made up of 16 amino acids.

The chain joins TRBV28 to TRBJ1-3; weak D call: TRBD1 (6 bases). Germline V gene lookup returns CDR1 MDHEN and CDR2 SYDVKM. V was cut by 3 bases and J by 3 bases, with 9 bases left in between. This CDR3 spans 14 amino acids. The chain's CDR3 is CASSFGGLGNTIYF. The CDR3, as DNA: TGTGCCAGCAGTTTCGGGGGGCTTGGAAACACCATATATTTT.

DNA for the CDR3: TGTGCCAGCAGCCGTCCCGGGACAGACAATGAGCAGTTCTTC. It is translated as CASSRPGTDNEQFF. V usage is TRBV7-3 and J usage is TRBJ2-1; 7 bases agree with TRBD1. The trim removed 5 bases at V and 5 bases at J, leaving 6 bases unmatched. The CDR3 sequence is 14 residues long. Germline CDR1 is SGHTA and CDR2 is FQGTGA.

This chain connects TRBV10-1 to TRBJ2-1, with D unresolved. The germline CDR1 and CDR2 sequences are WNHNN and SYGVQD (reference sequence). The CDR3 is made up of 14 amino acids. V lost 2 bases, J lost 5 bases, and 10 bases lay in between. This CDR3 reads CASSEGFTHNEQFF. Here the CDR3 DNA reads TGCGCCAGCAGTGAGGGATTTACCCACAATGAGCAGTTCTTC.

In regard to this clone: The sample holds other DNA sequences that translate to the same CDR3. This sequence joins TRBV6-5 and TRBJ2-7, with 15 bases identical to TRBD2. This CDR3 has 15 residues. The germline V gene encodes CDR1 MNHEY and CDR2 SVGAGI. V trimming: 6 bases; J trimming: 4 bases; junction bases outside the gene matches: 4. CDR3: CASSRGLAGGYEQYF. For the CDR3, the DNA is TGTGCCAGCAGCCGAGGACTAGCGGGAGGGTACGAGCAGTACTTC.

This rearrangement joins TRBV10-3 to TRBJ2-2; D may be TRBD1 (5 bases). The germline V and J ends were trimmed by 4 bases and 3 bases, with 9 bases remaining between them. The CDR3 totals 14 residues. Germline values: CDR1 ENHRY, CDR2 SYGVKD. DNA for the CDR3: TGTGCCATCAGTGTCGGCAGGGACACCGGGGAGCTGTTTTTT. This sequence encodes CAISVGRDTGELFF.

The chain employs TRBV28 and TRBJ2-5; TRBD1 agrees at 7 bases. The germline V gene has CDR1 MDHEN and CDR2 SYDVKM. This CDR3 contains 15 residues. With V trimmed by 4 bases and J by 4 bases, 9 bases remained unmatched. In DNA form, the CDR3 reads TGTGCCAGCAGTTCCAACGACAGGGCTGCAGAGACCCAGTACTTC. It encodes CASSSNDRAAETQYF.